The 21 T cell receptor beta chains below all came from one sample that was sequenced in a study of T cell responses to AZD1222 COVID-19 vaccine (dated by TCRdb to the early 2020s). The protocol used for the library was the immunoSEQ multiplex PCR assay. TCRdb took over this immuneACCESS table, retaining in-frame rearrangements with V and J assigned. Such tables are incomplete; in checked studies, under half of the missing clones stem from an unresolved V gene, and the remainder is unexplained. Counted in this sample were about 140,000 clones; approximately 84% of them appeared once. 4.1% of the sample is taken by the ten largest. Per the publication, the time point label means: baseline before first vaccination. The specimen comprised peripheral blood, sampled on day 0 of AZD1222 vaccination. The receptors come from an adult in good health.

This clone appeared once. This rearrangement joins TRBV18 to TRBJ1-3; weak D call: TRBD1 (5 bases). Per the germline V gene, CDR1 is KGHSH and CDR2 is LQKENI. This CDR3 spans 15 amino acids. Between the trimmed V and J ends, which lost 2 bases and 0 bases, there was a span of 8 bases. The CDR3, as DNA: TGTGCCAGCTCACCAAGGACAAGCTCTGGAAACACCATATATTTT. Translation gives CASSPRTSSGNTIYF.

The V call is TRBV28, the J call TRBJ2-3, with 13 bases matching TRBD2. Germline V gene sequence: CDR1 MDHEN, CDR2 SYDVKM. V lost 5 bases and J lost 2; bases outside the gene matches: 1. This CDR3 is built from 15 residues. The CDR3 here is CASSGTSGNTDTQYF. CDR3 DNA: TGTGCCAGCAGTGGGACTAGCGGGAACACAGATACGCAGTATTTT.

The chain is built from TRBV15 and TRBJ1-2; D is perhaps TRBD1 (5 bases). The germline V and J ends were trimmed by 4 bases and 4 bases, with 13 bases remaining between them. The V gene's germline CDR1 is LNHNV and CDR2 YYDKDF (reference sequence). This CDR3 region has 14 residues. The CDR3 DNA reads as TGTGCCACCAGCACCGTGGGTCAGGGCTATGGCTACACCTTC. It codes for CATSTVGQGYGYTF.

The chain employs TRBV2 and TRBJ1-1, with D tentatively TRBD1 (5 bases). This CDR3 has 12 amino acids. V was trimmed by 4 bases and J by 7 bases, leaving 10 bases between them. Germline V gives CDR1 SNHLY, CDR2 FYNNEI. CDR3 in amino acids: CASSGRGVEAFF. The DNA for the CDR3 is TGTGCCAGCAGTGGAAGGGGAGTTGAAGCTTTCTTT.

As regards this clone: A junction boundary mismatches the germline segment, possibly from a read error. This chain joins TRBV11-2 and TRBJ1-1; D might be TRBD1 (6 bases). The germline CDR1 and CDR2 sequences are SGHAT and FQNNGV. This CDR3 region has 11 residues. The chain's CDR3 is CASSLGTVPRF. In nucleotides, the CDR3 is TGTGCCAGCAGCTTAGGGACAGTCCCCCGCTTC.

CDR3 protein: CASSLSGSSYNSPLHF. The CDR3 DNA sequence: TGTGCCAGCAGCTTATCTGGTAGCTCCTATAATTCACCCCTCCACTTT. This rearrangement joins TRBV7-2 to TRBJ1-6; D is unresolved. The germline V and J ends were trimmed by 2 bases and 0 bases, with 8 bases remaining between them. The CDR3 loop spans 16 amino acids. CDR1 is SGHTA and CDR2 is FQGNSA in the germline V gene.

The V gene is TRBV30, the J gene TRBJ1-2; D is unclear. Deletions cut 5 bases from V and 4 bases from J, with 17 bases between. The V gene's germline CDR1 is GTSNPN and CDR2 SVGIG (reference sequence). The CDR3 has 14 amino acids. Written as DNA, the CDR3 is TGTGCCTGGGGGAATCCGGGCCATCTCTATGGCTACACCTTC. It codes for CAWGNPGHLYGYTF.

Turning to this clone: The sample holds other DNA sequences that translate to the same CDR3. The genes are TRBV9 and TRBJ1-2, with D tentatively TRBD1 (5 bases). This CDR3 spans 13 amino acids. Between the trimmed V and J ends, which lost 0 bases and 5 bases, there was a span of 8 bases. Germline assignment: CDR1 SGDLS and CDR2 YYNGEE. The DNA for the CDR3 is TGTGCCAGCAGCGTAGAAGAGGGGTATGGCTACACCTTC. Translated, it gives CASSVEEGYGYTF.

This clone was seen once. This chain connects TRBV18 to TRBJ1-5; 7 nucleotides agree with TRBD1. The CDR3 covers 15 residues. J lost 0 bases, V lost 3 bases, and 2 bases had no gene match. In germline, CDR1 is KGHSH, CDR2 LQKENI. CDR3 bases: TGTGCCAGCTCACCTACAGGGGCTAGCAATCAGCCCCAGCATTTT. Its protein is CASSPTGASNQPQHF.

This sequence joins TRBV28 and TRBJ1-2, with no clear D. Germline CDR1 reads MDHEN; CDR2 reads SYDVKM. CDR3 size: 13 residues. CDR3 in DNA: TGTGCAACCGGCGGCAGTATTCCTGGGGGCTACACCTTC. Its protein product is CATGGSIPGGYTF.

The chain combines TRBV29-1 with TRBJ1-1, with 7 bases lining up with TRBD1. Unmatched junction bases numbered 9, after V lost 3 bases and J lost 5 bases. CDR1 and CDR2 from the germline V gene are SQVTM and ANQGSEA. The CDR3 is 14 amino acids. CDR3 sequence (DNA): TGCAGCGTTGATAGAACCAGGGGGATTACTGAAGCTTTCTTT. Translated: CSVDRTRGITEAFF.

The V and J genes are TRBV28 and TRBJ1-5; D remains unclear. The V and J ends lost 6 bases and 3 bases respectively, with 3 bases between them. Germline V lookup: CDR1 MDHEN, CDR2 SYDVKM. The CDR3 runs to 11 residues. CDR3 DNA sequence: TGTGCCAGCAGCTTCAATCAGCCCCAGCATTTT. This translates into CASSFNQPQHF.

This chain uses TRBV5-6 with TRBJ1-1, with TRBD1 matching 7 bases. This CDR3 contains 12 residues. Germline CDR1 reads SGHDT; CDR2 reads YYEEEE. J lost 5 bases, V lost 7 bases, and 5 bases had no gene match. CDR3 in amino acids: CASSGGWTEAFF. DNA of the CDR3: TGTGCCAGCTCAGGGGGGTGGACTGAAGCTTTCTTT. Drawing the rest from reference TRBV5-6 and TRBJ1-1, the complete variable domain is DAGVTQSPTHLIKTRGQQVTLRCSPKSGHDTVSWYQQALGQGPQFIFQYYEEEERQRGNFPDRFSGHQFPNYSSELNVNALLLGDSALYLCASSGGWTEAFFGQGTRLTVV.

This sequence joins TRBV6-2 or TRBV6-3 and TRBJ1-5; unclear D gene. Germline values: CDR1 MNHEY, CDR2 SVGEGT. This CDR3 is built from 12 residues. Trimming cost V 6 bases and J 3 bases, with 6 bases left between them. CDR3 sequence (DNA): TGTGCCAGCAGCCGGAACAATCAGCCCCAGCATTTT. As protein: CASSRNNQPQHF.

The chain combines TRBV5-4 with TRBJ1-2, with 7 bases that match TRBD1. The CDR3 is 13 amino acids. Trimming at V came to 1 base and at J to 3 bases, leaving 0 bases not matched to a gene. Germline-derived CDR1 and CDR2 are SGHNT and YYREEE (reference sequence). The CDR3 DNA reads as TGTGCCAGCAGCTTGACAGGGGACTATGGCTACACCTTC. This sequence encodes CASSLTGDYGYTF.

The rearrangement uses TRBV7-6 and TRBJ1-1; tentative D call: TRBD1 (5 bases). V was clipped by 5 bases and J by 3 bases, with 16 bases between them. The CDR3 covers 15 residues. The germline gives CDR1 SGHVS, CDR2 FNYEAQ. The CDR3 nucleotides read TGTGCCAGCAGCCAGGGCCCGGGAGGCGACACTGAAGCTTTCTTT. As protein: CASSQGPGGDTEAFF.

The J gene is TRBJ2-2, the V gene TRBV9; TRBD1 aligns across 11 bases. V lost 4 bases, J lost 5 bases, and 7 bases stayed unmatched. This CDR3 is 16 amino acids long. Looked up from germline, CDR1 is SGDLS and CDR2 is YYNGEE. For the CDR3, the DNA is TGTGCCAGCAGCACTCGAGGACAGGGGGCTACCGGGGAGCTGTTTTTT. It specifies CASSTRGQGATGELFF.

The chain combines TRBV28 with TRBJ2-5, with TRBD1 matching 9 bases. Unmatched junction bases numbered 4, after V lost 7 bases and J lost 4 bases. The CDR3 is made up of 13 amino acids. The germline CDR1 and CDR2 sequences are MDHEN and SYDVKM. CDR3 coding DNA: TGTGCCAGCAAGGGACAGGGACGAGAGACCCAGTACTTC. It yields the protein CASKGQGRETQYF.

This clone was seen just once. The chain recombines TRBV5-1 with TRBJ2-3, with no clear D. Trimming stripped 4 bases from V and 6 bases from J, with 9 bases between. The germline CDR1 and CDR2 sequences are SGHRS and YFSETQ. The CDR3 runs 12 residues. CDR3 nucleotide sequence: TGCGCCAGCAGCCCCCCCTCCGATACGCAGTATTTT. This sequence encodes CASSPPSDTQYF.

This clone came up once. This sequence joins TRBV28 and TRBJ1-4, with D maybe TRBD1 (5 bases). Trimming stripped 1 base from V and 6 bases from J, with 12 bases between. CDR1 is MDHEN, CDR2 SYDVKM, per germline. The length of the CDR3 is 15 residues. The CDR3 spells CASSLFGGIDEKLFF. CDR3 sequence (DNA): TGTGCCAGCAGTTTATTCGGGGGTATCGATGAAAAACTGTTTTTT. Combining the CDR3 with reference TRBV28 and TRBJ1-4 gives the whole variable domain DVKVTQSSRYLVKRTGEKVFLECVQDMDHENMFWYRQDPGLGLRLIYFSYDVKMKEKGDIPEGYSVSREKKERFSLILESASTNQTSMYLCASSLFGGIDEKLFFGSGTQLSVL.

This clone came up once. The chain combines TRBV7-9 with TRBJ2-3; tentatively, D is TRBD2 (7 bases). The CDR3 spans 19 residues. Germline CDR1 and CDR2: SEHNR and FQNEAQ (reference sequence). Between the trimmed V and J ends, which lost 3 bases and 1 base, there was a span of 23 bases. The CDR3 protein is CASSLMTGGRVRGTDTQYF. CDR3 DNA sequence: TGTGCCAGCAGCTTGATGACAGGAGGGAGGGTAAGGGGCACAGATACGCAGTATTTT.